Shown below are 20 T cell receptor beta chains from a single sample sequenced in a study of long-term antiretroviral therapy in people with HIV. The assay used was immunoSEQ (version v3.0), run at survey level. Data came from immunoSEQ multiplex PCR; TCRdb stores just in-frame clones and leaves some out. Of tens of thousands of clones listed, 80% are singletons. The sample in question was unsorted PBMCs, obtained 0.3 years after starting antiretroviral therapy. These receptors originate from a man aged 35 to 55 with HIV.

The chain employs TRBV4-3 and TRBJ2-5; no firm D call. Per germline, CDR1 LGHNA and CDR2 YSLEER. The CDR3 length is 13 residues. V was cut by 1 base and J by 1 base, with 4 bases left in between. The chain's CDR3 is CASSQAIQETQYF. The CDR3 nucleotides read TGCGCCAGCAGCCAAGCGATCCAAGAGACCCAGTACTTC.

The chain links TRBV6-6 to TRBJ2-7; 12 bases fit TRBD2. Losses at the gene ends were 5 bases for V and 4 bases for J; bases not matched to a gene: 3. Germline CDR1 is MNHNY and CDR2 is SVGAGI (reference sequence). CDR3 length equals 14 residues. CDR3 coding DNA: TGTGCCAGCAGTCCGACTAGCGGGAGATACGAGCAGTACTTC. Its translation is CASSPTSGRYEQYF.

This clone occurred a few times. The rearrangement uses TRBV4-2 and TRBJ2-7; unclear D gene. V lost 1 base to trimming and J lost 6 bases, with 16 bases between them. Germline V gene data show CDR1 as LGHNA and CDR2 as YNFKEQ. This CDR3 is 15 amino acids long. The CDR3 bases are TGTGCCAGCAGCCAAGTCCGGGTCCTAACGGGCGAGCAGTACTTC. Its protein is CASSQVRVLTGEQYF.

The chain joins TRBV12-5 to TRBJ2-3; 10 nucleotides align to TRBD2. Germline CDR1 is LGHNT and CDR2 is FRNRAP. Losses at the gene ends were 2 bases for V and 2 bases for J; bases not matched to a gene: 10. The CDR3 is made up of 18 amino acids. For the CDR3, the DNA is TGTGCTAGTGGTTTGAGCTTCACTAGCGGGACTTTCACAGATACGCAGTATTTT. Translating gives CASGLSFTSGTFTDTQYF.

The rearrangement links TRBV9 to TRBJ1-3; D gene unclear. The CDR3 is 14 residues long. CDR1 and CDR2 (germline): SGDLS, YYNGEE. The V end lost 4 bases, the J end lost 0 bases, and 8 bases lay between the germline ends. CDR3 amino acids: CASSPRTSGNTIYF. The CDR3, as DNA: TGTGCCAGCAGCCCTCGGACCTCTGGAAACACCATATATTTT.

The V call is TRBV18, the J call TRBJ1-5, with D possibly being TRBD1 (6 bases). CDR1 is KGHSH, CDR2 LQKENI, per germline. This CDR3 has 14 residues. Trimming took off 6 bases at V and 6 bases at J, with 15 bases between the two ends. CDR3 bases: TGTGCCAGCTCTCAACAGGGTCAGGGTCAGCCCCAGCATTTT. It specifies CASSQQGQGQPQHF.

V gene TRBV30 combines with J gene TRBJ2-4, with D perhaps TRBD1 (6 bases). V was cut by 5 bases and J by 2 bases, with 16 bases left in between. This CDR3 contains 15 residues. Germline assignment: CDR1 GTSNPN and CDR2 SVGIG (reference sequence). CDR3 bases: TGTGCCTGGGCAAAGGACAGACCAACCAAAAACATTCAGTACTTC. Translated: CAWAKDRPTKNIQYF.

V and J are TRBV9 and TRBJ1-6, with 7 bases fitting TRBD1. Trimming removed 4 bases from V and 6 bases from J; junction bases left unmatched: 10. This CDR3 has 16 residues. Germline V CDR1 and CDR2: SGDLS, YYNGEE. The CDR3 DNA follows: TGTGCCAGCAGCTCCAGAGGGGACAGAGGTAATTCACCCCTCCACTTT. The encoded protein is CASSSRGDRGNSPLHF.

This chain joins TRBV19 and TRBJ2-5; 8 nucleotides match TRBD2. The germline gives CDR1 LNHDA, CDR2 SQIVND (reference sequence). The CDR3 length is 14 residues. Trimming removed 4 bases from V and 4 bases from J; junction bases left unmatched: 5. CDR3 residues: CASSNGRASETQYF. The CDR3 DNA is TGTGCCAGTAGTAACGGGAGGGCATCAGAGACCCAGTACTTC.

DNA for the CDR3: TGTGCCAGCAGTTCATACTTTTACGTTTCTAGGGACAGGTCCCCCTACGAGCAGTACTTC. This codes for CASSSYFYVSRDRSPYEQYF. The V and J genes are TRBV28 and TRBJ2-7, with 8 bases lining up with TRBD1. This CDR3 region has 20 residues. CDR1 is MDHEN and CDR2 is SYDVKM in the germline V gene. The ends lost 4 bases at V and 2 bases at J; junction bases unmatched: 22.

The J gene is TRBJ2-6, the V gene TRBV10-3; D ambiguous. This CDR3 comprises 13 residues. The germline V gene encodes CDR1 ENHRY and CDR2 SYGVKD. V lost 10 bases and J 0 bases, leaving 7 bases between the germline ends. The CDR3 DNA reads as TGTGCCACCGAGAGCTCTGGGGCCAACGTCCTGACTTTC. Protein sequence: CATESSGANVLTF.

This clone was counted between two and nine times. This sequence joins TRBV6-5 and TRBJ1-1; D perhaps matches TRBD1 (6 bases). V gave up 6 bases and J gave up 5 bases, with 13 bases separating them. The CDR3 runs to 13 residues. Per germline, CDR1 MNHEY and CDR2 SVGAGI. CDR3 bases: TGTGCCAGCAGGCACAGGGAAGGAACTGAAGCTTTCTTT. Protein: CASRHREGTEAFF.

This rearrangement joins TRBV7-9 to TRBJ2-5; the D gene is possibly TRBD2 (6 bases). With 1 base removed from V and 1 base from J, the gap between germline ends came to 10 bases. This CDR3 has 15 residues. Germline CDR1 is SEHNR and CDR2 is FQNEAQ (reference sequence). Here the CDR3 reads CASSLVGGIQETQYF. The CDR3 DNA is TGTGCCAGCAGCTTAGTTGGGGGGATCCAAGAGACCCAGTACTTC.

The DNA of the CDR3 is TGTGCCAGCAGCTTAGTGGTTGGCAGGGAGGGGCGCGAGCAGTACTTC. It encodes CASSLVVGREGREQYF. This chain links TRBV7-2 with TRBJ2-7, with TRBD2 identical over 7 bases. Trimming at V came to 1 base and at J to 6 bases, leaving 12 bases not matched to a gene. This CDR3 has 16 residues. The germline CDR1 and CDR2 sequences are SGHTA and FQGNSA. Combining the CDR3 with reference TRBV7-2 and TRBJ2-7 gives the whole variable domain GAGVSQSPSNKVTEKGKDVELRCDPISGHTALYWYRQSLGQGLEFLIYFQGNSAPDKSGLPSDRFSAERTGGSVSTLTIQRTQQEDSAVYLCASSLVVGREGREQYFGPGTRLTVT.

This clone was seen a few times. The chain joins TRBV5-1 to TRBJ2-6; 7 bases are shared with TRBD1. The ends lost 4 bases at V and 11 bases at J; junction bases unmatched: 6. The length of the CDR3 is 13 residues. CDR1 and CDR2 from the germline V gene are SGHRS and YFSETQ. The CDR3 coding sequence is TGCGCCAGCAGCGAGACAGGGATGGACGTCCTGACTTTC. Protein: CASSETGMDVLTF.

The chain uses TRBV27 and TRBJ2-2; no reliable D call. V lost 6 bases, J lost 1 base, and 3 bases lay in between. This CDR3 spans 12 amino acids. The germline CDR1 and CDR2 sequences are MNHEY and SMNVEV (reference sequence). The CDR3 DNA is TGTGCCAGCAGGCGGAACACCGGGGAGCTGTTTTTT. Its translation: CASRRNTGELFF.

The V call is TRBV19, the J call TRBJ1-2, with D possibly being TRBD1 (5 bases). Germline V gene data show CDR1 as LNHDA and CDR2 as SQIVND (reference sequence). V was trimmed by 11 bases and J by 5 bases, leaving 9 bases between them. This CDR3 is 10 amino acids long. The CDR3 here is CAGSGYGYTF. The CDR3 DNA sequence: TGTGCCGGATCAGGGTATGGCTACACCTTC.

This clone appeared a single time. The CDR3 loop is CATGVWGLAGSPEQYF. DNA for the CDR3: TGTGCCACGGGGGTGTGGGGGCTAGCGGGGAGCCCCGAGCAGTACTTC. The chain couples TRBV28 to TRBJ2-7; 9 bases agree with TRBD2. The germline V gene encodes CDR1 MDHEN and CDR2 SYDVKM. After removal of 10 bases from V and 6 bases from J, the junction contained 19 bases not matched to a gene. This CDR3 spans 16 amino acids. The full variable domain, its missing parts supplied by reference TRBV28 and TRBJ2-7, is DVKVTQSSRYLVKRTGEKVFLECVQDMDHENMFWYRQDPGLGLRLIYFSYDVKMKEKGDIPEGYSVSREKKERFSLILESASTNQTSMYLCATGVWGLAGSPEQYFGPGTRLTVT.

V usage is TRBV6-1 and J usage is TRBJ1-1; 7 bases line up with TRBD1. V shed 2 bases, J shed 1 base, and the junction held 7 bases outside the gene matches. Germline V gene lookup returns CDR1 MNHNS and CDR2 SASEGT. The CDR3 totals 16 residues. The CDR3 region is CASSEIRGPGNTEAFF. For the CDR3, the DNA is TGTGCCAGCAGTGAAATAAGGGGGCCGGGGAACACTGAAGCTTTCTTT.

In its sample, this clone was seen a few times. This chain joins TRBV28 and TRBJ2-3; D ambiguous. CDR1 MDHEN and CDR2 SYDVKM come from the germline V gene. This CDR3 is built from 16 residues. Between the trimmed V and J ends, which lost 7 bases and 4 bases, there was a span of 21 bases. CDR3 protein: CASISGSSLWADTQYF. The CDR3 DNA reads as TGTGCCAGCATCAGTGGGTCAAGCTTGTGGGCAGATACGCAGTATTTT.